This T cell receptor (beta chain) was found in a study of early T cells in non-severe SARS-CoV-2 infection (dated by TCRdb to about 2021). Notes on the research overall: Bulk RNA from unsorted whole blood was used for TCR sequencing, so alpha and beta chains could not be paired.

This clonotype showed up many times. The antigen it binds to is not known. The record has no base qualities; no much larger clone is one base away. Library construction relied on 5' RACE. For sequencing, a NextSeq 500 was employed. Unique molecular identifiers were attached to individual cDNA molecules in the TCR library protocol so that sequencing error and PCR bias could be corrected. Both TCR alpha and beta chains were sequenced, and tight co-correlation was observed between alpha and beta sequence abundances in each sample. Under the source paper's analysis protocol: Decombinator V4 was used to annotate the V gene, J gene and CDR3 of the TCR sequences. TCRs were defined as expanded if a significant change between any two time points was detected under a Poisson model with p below 0.0001. TCR abundances were normalised to the total number of TCRs sequenced per sample and expressed as counts per million. TRAV1-2 paired with TRAJ12, TRAJ20 or TRAJ33 defined MAIT TCRs, while TRAV10 paired with TRAJ18 defined iNKT TCRs. A search of VDJdb, accessed on 1 November 2021, was run for TCRs annotated to CMV, EBV and SARS-CoV-2, with TCRs annotated for multiple antigens excluded. TCRdb reran the public reads through fastp at Q25 and MiXCR, keeping productive beta chains. Duplicate CDR3 protein sequences are folded into a single record with the most common DNA and genes. These V and J calls are TCRdb output, not the study's own analysis. In this sample the table shows over 20,000 distinct CDR3 sequences, around 4.8% of which occur a single time. Roughly 5.2% of the sample is taken by the ten largest.

The full study reports these points: VDJdb matching was skewed toward anti-spike CD8 responses and likely underestimated virus-specific expansions by missing private and CD4 specificities.

The study was a case-control design nested within a healthcare worker cohort in London, UK, with weekly nasopharyngeal swab PCR tests and blood sampling. Healthcare workers were recruited between 23 and 31 March 2020, during the week of the UK lockdown, and were followed weekly for up to roughly 15 weeks. The CDR3 has 12 amino acids, counting the end cysteine and phenylalanine. Of the read, only the CDR3 DNA is kept; its 36 bases are in frame from base 1. Reading the germline V gene (reference sequence) gives CDR1 LNHDA and CDR2 SQIVND. Between the V and J ends, shortened by 7 bases and 1 base respectively, the junction contains 7 bases.

The material sequenced was whole blood. This receptor was obtained from an adult who was a healthcare worker with PCR-confirmed SARS-CoV-2 infection or an uninfected control (not recorded which). The rearranged segments are TRBV19 and TRBJ1-1, with the D gene not confidently named. Here is the DNA: TGTGCCAGTATCTCCAAGAACACTGAAGCTTTCTTT. Its translation reads: CASISKNTEAFF.